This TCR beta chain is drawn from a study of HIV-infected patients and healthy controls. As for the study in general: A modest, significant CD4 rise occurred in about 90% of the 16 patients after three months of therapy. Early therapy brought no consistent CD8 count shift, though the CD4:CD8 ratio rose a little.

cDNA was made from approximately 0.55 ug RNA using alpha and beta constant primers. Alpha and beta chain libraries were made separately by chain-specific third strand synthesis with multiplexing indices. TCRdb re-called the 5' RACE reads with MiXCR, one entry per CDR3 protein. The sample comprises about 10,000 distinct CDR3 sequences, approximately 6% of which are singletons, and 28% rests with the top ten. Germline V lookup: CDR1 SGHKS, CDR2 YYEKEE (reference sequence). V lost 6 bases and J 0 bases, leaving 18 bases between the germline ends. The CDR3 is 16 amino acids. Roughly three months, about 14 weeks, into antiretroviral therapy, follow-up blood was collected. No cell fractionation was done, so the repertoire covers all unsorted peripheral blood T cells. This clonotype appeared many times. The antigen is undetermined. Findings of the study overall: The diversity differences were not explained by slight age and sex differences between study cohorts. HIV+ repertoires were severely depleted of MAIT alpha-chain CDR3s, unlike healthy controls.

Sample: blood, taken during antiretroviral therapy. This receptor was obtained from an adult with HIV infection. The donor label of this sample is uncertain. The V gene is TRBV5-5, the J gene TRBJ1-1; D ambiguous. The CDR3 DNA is TGTGCCAGCACCTCTTCCCCGGCCGGCATGAACACTGAAGCTTTCTTT. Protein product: CASTSSPAGMNTEAFF.